One sample yielded the 23 T cell receptor beta chains listed below, sequenced in a study of shared clonotypes between healthy human individuals. Naive CD8 cells were CD45RO-negative, positively selected for CCR7, excluding terminally differentiated effector memory CD45RA+ cells. TCRdb keeps only in-frame clones here, not all; method: immunoSEQ multiplex PCR. The data hold millions of clones, with 93% observed a single time. Specimen: naive CD8+ T cells from PBMCs. The receptors were gathered from a man between 18 and 29 years old in good health. Some clones in this sample may be carry-over from other donors' samples.

This rearrangement joins TRBV18 to TRBJ2-7; D ambiguous. This CDR3 is built from 15 residues. V was trimmed by 0 bases and J by 0 bases, leaving 9 bases between them. Germline CDR1 is KGHSH and CDR2 is LQKENI. The CDR3 spells CASSPPGESSYEQYF. CDR3 DNA: TGTGCCAGCTCACCACCTGGAGAGAGCTCCTACGAGCAGTACTTC.

The V call is TRBV11-3, the J call TRBJ1-1, with TRBD1 matching over 7 bases. The ends lost 1 base at V and 0 bases at J; junction bases unmatched: 2. This CDR3 has 15 residues. CDR1 and CDR2 (germline): SGHNT, YENEEA. The chain's CDR3 is CASSLGTGLNTEAFF. The CDR3 coding sequence is TGTGCCAGCAGCTTAGGGACAGGTCTGAACACTGAAGCTTTCTTT.

To note about this clone: This CDR3 is also generated by other DNA sequences in the sample. This chain uses TRBV4-2 with TRBJ2-7; no definite D call. CDR3 length: 13 residues. Germline V gene sequence: CDR1 LGHNA, CDR2 YNFKEQ. Trimming shortened V by 0 bases and J by 1 base, and 4 bases separated the two germline ends. CDR3: CASSQDRSYEQYF. For the CDR3, the DNA is TGTGCCAGCAGCCAAGATAGGTCCTACGAGCAGTACTTC.

This chain uses TRBV7-2 with TRBJ2-1, with no clear D. The CDR3 is 14 residues long. Trimming took 3 bases from V and 5 from J, leaving 11 bases between them. Germline V CDR1 and CDR2: SGHTA, FQGNSA. The CDR3 protein is CASSFHPYDNEQFF. The CDR3 DNA is TGTGCCAGCAGCTTCCATCCTTATGACAATGAGCAGTTCTTC.

This chain links TRBV11-2 with TRBJ2-1; TRBD2 aligns across 8 bases. Germline CDR1 reads SGHAT; CDR2 reads FQNNGV. The V gene end was trimmed by 3 bases and the J gene end by 3 bases; junction bases not matched to a gene: 4. The CDR3 has 15 amino acids. DNA for the CDR3: TGTGCCAGCAGCTTCGGACTAGCTAGCTACAATGAGCAGTTCTTC. Residues: CASSFGLASYNEQFF.

The rearrangement links TRBV4-1 to TRBJ1-1, with unresolved D. V was clipped by 1 base and J by 4 bases, with 13 bases between them. This CDR3 is built from 15 residues. Germline-derived CDR1 and CDR2 are MGHRA and YSYEKL. The CDR3 loop is CASSQAFRVSTEAFF. The CDR3 DNA reads as TGCGCCAGCAGCCAAGCTTTTCGGGTATCCACTGAAGCTTTCTTT.

The CDR3 DNA follows: TGCGCCCACACCGGGGAGCTGTTTTTT. Its protein is CAHTGELFF. The chain employs TRBV23-1 and TRBJ2-2; no clear D gene. TRBV23-1 is known as an ORF, though its function is uncertain. Trimming left V 11 bases short and J 3 bases short, with 1 base between. The CDR3 runs 9 residues.

This clone was recorded only once. The chain carries TRBV6-1 and TRBJ1-1; 9 bases line up with TRBD1. CDR1 and CDR2 (germline): MNHNS, SASEGT. This CDR3 is 17 amino acids long. The V segment lost 1 base and the J segment 1 base; nucleotides outside the gene matches: 7. CDR3 amino acids: CASSEVTGGVGNTEAFF. The CDR3 bases are TGTGCCAGCAGTGAAGTTACAGGGGGCGTGGGGAACACTGAAGCTTTCTTT.

The chain carries TRBV5-1 and TRBJ2-5, with a possible D match to TRBD1 (5 bases). CDR1 and CDR2 (germline): SGHRS, YFSETQ. V was shortened by 2 bases and J by 5 bases, with 10 bases between the two germline ends. The CDR3 is made up of 13 amino acids. The CDR3 bases are TGCGCCAGCAGCTTTCAGGGTTCGGAGACCCAGTACTTC. Translation gives CASSFQGSETQYF.

This chain links TRBV6-1 with TRBJ2-1, with TRBD2 matching over 11 bases. This CDR3 contains 17 residues. J was trimmed by 2 bases and V by 3 bases; bases with no gene match: 6. The germline gives CDR1 MNHNS, CDR2 SASEGT. In nucleotides, the CDR3 is TGTGCCAGCAGTGAGATAGCGGGAGGGCCTCCCTACAATGAGCAGTTCTTC. Encoded protein: CASSEIAGGPPYNEQFF.

J is TRBJ2-5 and V is TRBV11-2; D possibly corresponds to TRBD1 (6 bases). V was pared by 5 bases and J by 5 bases, with 12 bases between. This CDR3 is built from 13 residues. Looked up from germline, CDR1 is SGHAT and CDR2 is FQNNGV. The CDR3 here is CASSHTGPETQYF. The CDR3 DNA follows: TGTGCCAGCAGCCACACAGGGCCGGAGACCCAGTACTTC.

The chain joins TRBV28 to TRBJ2-3, with TRBD1 matching 8 bases. Per germline, CDR1 MDHEN and CDR2 SYDVKM. Germline trimming cut 6 bases from V and 1 base from J; bases unmatched to any gene: 6. The CDR3 has 15 amino acids. The CDR3 nucleotides read TGTGCCAGCAGAAAACCGGGACAGGGCACAGATACGCAGTATTTT. It codes for CASRKPGQGTDTQYF. Complete variable domain (other parts from reference TRBV28 and TRBJ2-3): DVKVTQSSRYLVKRTGEKVFLECVQDMDHENMFWYRQDPGLGLRLIYFSYDVKMKEKGDIPEGYSVSREKKERFSLILESASTNQTSMYLCASRKPGQGTDTQYFGPGTRLTVL.

The chain joins TRBV2 to TRBJ2-3; D may correspond to TRBD1 or TRBD2 (5 bases each). CDR1 and CDR2 from the germline V gene are SNHLY and FYNNEI. The CDR3 runs to 17 residues. V lost 0 bases, J lost 3 bases, and 16 bases lay in between. CDR3 protein: CASSEALSPWGTDTQYF. The CDR3 DNA reads as TGTGCCAGCAGTGAAGCGCTTAGCCCATGGGGGACAGATACGCAGTATTTT.

This chain joins TRBV14 and TRBJ2-7; D is perhaps TRBD2 (5 bases). Germline CDR1 reads SGHDN; CDR2 reads FVKESK. This CDR3 spans 13 amino acids. V gave up 4 bases and J gave up 5 bases, with 12 bases separating them. CDR3 amino acids: CASSLRGHDEQYF. The CDR3 nucleotides are TGTGCCAGCAGCCTCCGGGGTCATGACGAGCAGTACTTC.

V usage is TRBV28 and J usage is TRBJ2-3; D possibly corresponds to TRBD2 (5 bases). Germline CDR1 MDHEN, CDR2 SYDVKM. Trimming took 8 bases from V and 4 from J, leaving 19 bases between them. The CDR3 has 15 residues. CDR3 sequence (DNA): TGTGCCAGCGATACCCCCTTGGAGAGGGCAGATACGCAGTATTTT. This encodes CASDTPLERADTQYF.

This chain connects TRBV6-5 to TRBJ2-7, with D possibly called TRBD1 or TRBD2 (5 bases each). The CDR3 contains 12 residues. With 5 bases removed from V and 12 bases from J, the gap between germline ends came to 17 bases. Germline-derived CDR1 and CDR2 are MNHEY and SVGAGI. CDR3 bases: TGTGCCAGCAGTCCCCCCCGGGGCTTTCTGTACTTC. Its translation is CASSPPRGFLYF.

This sequence joins TRBV2 and TRBJ2-1; D remains unclear. This CDR3 has 12 amino acids. The V end lost 6 bases, the J end lost 9 bases, and 12 bases lay between the germline ends. The germline CDR1 and CDR2 sequences are SNHLY and FYNNEI. Here the CDR3 DNA reads TGTGCCAGCAGGCCCCAGGAAAGTGAGCAGTTCTTC. Encoded protein: CASRPQESEQFF.

In this sample, this clone turned up once. The chain couples TRBV9 to TRBJ2-7; D unresolved. Germline CDR1 reads SGDLS; CDR2 reads YYNGEE. Between the trimmed V and J ends, which lost 3 bases and 0 bases, there was a span of 10 bases. This CDR3 is 14 amino acids long. Here the CDR3 DNA reads TGTGCCAGCAGCGGGTGGGCAGGCTCCTACGAGCAGTACTTC. Translation gives CASSGWAGSYEQYF. The full variable domain, rest sourced from reference TRBV9 and TRBJ2-7, is DSGVTQTPKHLITATGQRVTLRCSPRSGDLSVYWYQQSLDQGLQFLIQYYNGEERAKGNILERFSAQQFPDLHSELNLSSLELGDSALYFCASSGWAGSYEQYFGPGTRLTVT.

In its sample, this clone was seen once. The rearrangement links TRBV7-3 to TRBJ1-3; D is ambiguous. V was shortened by 1 base and J by 4 bases, with 11 bases between the two germline ends. Germline V gene sequence: CDR1 SGHTA, CDR2 FQGTGA. The CDR3 contains 15 residues. The CDR3 here is CASSLIAGGGNTIYF. CDR3 sequence (DNA): TGTGCCAGCAGCTTAATTGCAGGCGGGGGAAACACCATATATTTT.

The chain links TRBV7-9 to TRBJ2-7, with a tentative D call TRBD2 (7 bases). The ends were cut back, 5 bases at V and 5 bases at J, with 22 bases in the middle. The CDR3 is 16 amino acids. CDR1 SEHNR and CDR2 FQNEAQ come from the germline V gene (reference sequence). This CDR3 reads CASSQPVRGGPHEQYF. CDR3 DNA sequence: TGTGCCAGCAGCCAGCCGGTAAGGGGGGGCCCCCACGAGCAGTACTTC.

This CDR3 is CASSLGPDGPFEGYTF. The CDR3, as DNA: TGTGCCAGCAGCTTGGGGCCGGACGGGCCCTTTGAGGGCTACACCTTC. This rearrangement joins TRBV7-9 to TRBJ1-2; TRBD1 is a possible D gene (5 bases). Trimming left V 3 bases short and J 8 bases short, with 22 bases between. This CDR3 has 16 residues. CDR1 SEHNR and CDR2 FQNEAQ come from the germline V gene (reference sequence).

The J gene is TRBJ2-2, the V gene TRBV27; 10 bases are a match to TRBD1. The V gene's germline CDR1 is MNHEY and CDR2 SMNVEV (reference sequence). V trimming: 2 bases; J trimming: 7 bases; junction bases outside the gene matches: 4. This CDR3 is 15 amino acids long. The chain's CDR3 is CASSLRQGAYGELFF. CDR3 coding DNA: TGTGCCAGCAGTTTAAGACAGGGGGCCTACGGGGAGCTGTTTTTT.

This clone has more than one count but fewer than ten. The V call is TRBV4-1, the J call TRBJ1-5; no clear D. Germline V gene sequence: CDR1 MGHRA, CDR2 YSYEKL. The CDR3 length is 17 residues. Trimming left V 0 bases short and J 4 bases short, with 16 bases between. The CDR3, as DNA: TGCGCCAGCAGCCAAGATCAGAGAGGCCCAATAAATCAGCCCCAGCATTTT. The encoded protein is CASSQDQRGPINQPQHF.